The rows below give T cell receptor beta chains drawn from one sample of a study of blood T cell repertoires in COVID-19. TCRdb's copy holds only in-frame clones and misses some; the assay was immunoSEQ multiplex PCR. This table holds some 150,000 clones, 80% found once. Source material: peripheral blood. The source of these receptors is a man aged 55-75 years with active or convalescent COVID-19. The CDR3 runs from the conserved cysteine through the conserved F or W. Fields, in order: V gene, CDR3 protein.

v_gene: TRBV5-1; CDR3aa: CASSQENTEAFF
v_gene: TRBV7-3; CDR3aa: CASSLDRYQETQYF
v_gene: TRBV7-2; CDR3aa: CASSLESAEAFF
v_gene: TRBV7-6; CDR3aa: CASSLEVQGTDTQYF
v_gene: TRBV27; CDR3aa: CASSLQGAPYEQYF
v_gene: TRBV18; CDR3aa: CASSAQGGAYNEQFF
v_gene: TRBV5-6; CDR3aa: CASSLLGQGHSSPLHF
v_gene: TRBV19; CDR3aa: CASSITATYEQYF
v_gene: TRBV29-1; CDR3aa: CSVWPGLAIETQYF
v_gene: TRBV10-3; CDR3aa: CAISESAEGANQPQHF
v_gene: TRBV2; CDR3aa: CASSVGGAMETQYF
v_gene: TRBV7-2; CDR3aa: CASSPRDPGNNEQFF
v_gene: TRBV3-1/TRBV3-2; CDR3aa: CASSGLGVNTEAFF
v_gene: TRBV11-2; CDR3aa: CASSLEGTSGTQYF
v_gene: TRBV28; CDR3aa: CAAFRGRGVDTQYF
v_gene: TRBV3-1/TRBV3-2; CDR3aa: CASSQETSGRTNTGELFF
v_gene: TRBV10-3; CDR3aa: CAIEGDSNTEAFF
v_gene: TRBV15; CDR3aa: CATSAARGSNYGYTF
v_gene: TRBV6-2/TRBV6-3; CDR3aa: CASSYALRGNQPQHF
v_gene: TRBV27; CDR3aa: CASSTRGPYQPQHF
v_gene: TRBV7-2; CDR3aa: CASSLVWEAGDEQFF
v_gene: TRBV2; CDR3aa: CASAVGRETQYF
v_gene: TRBV19; CDR3aa: CASSIVSRADTQYF
v_gene: TRBV12-3/TRBV12-4; CDR3aa: CASSLKGTGEAFF
v_gene: TRBV4-2; CDR3aa: CASSRGWDYEQYF
v_gene: TRBV4-1; CDR3aa: CASSERGGTDTQYF
v_gene: TRBV18; CDR3aa: CASSPQGGTNQPQHF
v_gene: TRBV19; CDR3aa: CASTPGQAAGELFF
v_gene: TRBV9; CDR3aa: CASSVGGSSNQPQHF
v_gene: TRBV19; CDR3aa: CASSIEAGRAEAFF
v_gene: TRBV30; CDR3aa: CAWRGGEGSEQYF
v_gene: TRBV6-2/TRBV6-3; CDR3aa: CASSPHPHEQFF
v_gene: TRBV28; CDR3aa: CASPPRGTIIVETGELFF
v_gene: TRBV5-1; CDR3aa: CASSLVGTGEEGYTF
v_gene: TRBV30; CDR3aa: CAWSDRGRAEDTQYF
v_gene: TRBV27; CDR3aa: CASSITSGRDTQYF
v_gene: TRBV6-5; CDR3aa: CASRRGQDEQYF
v_gene: TRBV4-2; CDR3aa: CASSPMGPGGPTEQFF
v_gene: TRBV15; CDR3aa: CATSRARENTEAFF
v_gene: TRBV19; CDR3aa: CASIRQGAETEAFF
v_gene: TRBV5-1; CDR3aa: CASSMDGRQYF
v_gene: TRBV10-3; CDR3aa: CAISESPSNTGELFF
v_gene: TRBV9; CDR3aa: CASSGLAGGAYNEQFF
v_gene: TRBV6-2/TRBV6-3; CDR3aa: CASSYLGLAGVLYNEQFF
v_gene: TRBV15; CDR3aa: CATSISSYNEQFF
v_gene: TRBV6-5; CDR3aa: CASHWGQNGELFF
v_gene: TRBV7-8; CDR3aa: CASSPESGTSNPSDNEQFF
v_gene: TRBV2; CDR3aa: CASSRDRVGSGANVLTF
v_gene: TRBV19; CDR3aa: CASRQVYSTPDEKLFF
v_gene: TRBV7-2; CDR3aa: CASSLAQGYGYTF
v_gene: TRBV5-1; CDR3aa: CASSGTGNGYTF
v_gene: TRBV7-2; CDR3aa: CASRAGQKNTEAFF
v_gene: TRBV19; CDR3aa: CASSVDGETQYF